This T cell receptor (beta chain) originates from a study of blood T cell repertoires in COVID-19. Study-wide background: Italy, Spain and the United States were the sources of the convalescent and acute COVID-19 samples. The cDNA or gDNA used as material had been derived from T cells, B-cell-depleted T cells, or PBMCs.

The trim removed 6 bases at V and 7 bases at J, leaving 6 bases unmatched. Germline V gene lookup returns CDR1 SQVTM and CDR2 ANQGSEA. CDR3 length: 13 residues. Authors' methods: Scientists estimated how many nucleated cells there were by amplifying reference gene primers. Method: immunoSEQ multiplex PCR; TCRdb's copy keeps in-frame clones and lacks some. Clone size and the V and J calls come from that table; the DNA yielded D and trimming. The table lists roughly 110,000 clones, around 88% of them singletons. The receptor was isolated from a man aged 50-60 years with active or convalescent COVID-19. The source material was peripheral blood. The genes are TRBV29-1 and TRBJ1-6, with 7 bases lining up with TRBD1. The CDR3: CSVAQGRNSPLHF. The CDR3 DNA is TGCAGCGTCGCACAGGGGCGCAATTCACCCCTCCACTTT.